This T cell receptor beta chain was recorded in a study of beta chain features in type 1 diabetes. The overall study: Summed over all samples, the examined sorted cells came to fewer than 120,000,000.

Study-wide results and caveats: All four CD4+ subsets of Type 1 diabetes patients contained TCRB CDR3s that were moderately but significantly shorter.

Concerning this clone: Antigen: not known.

Germline loops: CDR1 MDHEN, CDR2 SYDVKM. The CDR3 sequence is 19 residues long. The trim removed 7 bases at V and 4 bases at J, leaving 16 bases unmatched. The whole isolated RNA underwent reverse transcription, so sequencing captured expressed TCRB transcripts. There were 3 million to 4 million reads on average in the naive, central memory and regulatory T cell samples. The assay was immunoSEQ multiplex PCR, and TCRdb's table has in-frame clones only and misses some. Altogether about 150,000 clones are present, 7.5% to 8.5% being singletons, with the ten largest covering approximately 0.54%. This clonotype originated in a man aged 18-30 years with type 1 diabetes. The sequenced material came from central memory CD4+ T cells from blood. The gene calls are TRBV28 and TRBJ2-1; 13 bases align to TRBD2. The CDR3 bases are TGTGCCAGCACGTGGTTCAGACTAGCGGGAGGTAGGCGTTACAATGAGCAGTTCTTC. It translates to CASTWFRLAGGRRYNEQFF.